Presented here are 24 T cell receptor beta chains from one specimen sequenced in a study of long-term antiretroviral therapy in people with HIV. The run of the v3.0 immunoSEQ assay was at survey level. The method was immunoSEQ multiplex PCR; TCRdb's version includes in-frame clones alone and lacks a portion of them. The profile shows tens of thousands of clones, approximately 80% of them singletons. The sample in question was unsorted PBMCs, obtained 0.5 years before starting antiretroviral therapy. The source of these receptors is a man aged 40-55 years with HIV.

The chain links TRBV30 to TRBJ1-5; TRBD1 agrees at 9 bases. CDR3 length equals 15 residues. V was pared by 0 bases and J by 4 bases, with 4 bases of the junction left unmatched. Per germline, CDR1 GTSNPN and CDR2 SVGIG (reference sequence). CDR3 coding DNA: TGTGCCTGGAGTGTACGACAGGGGGTTAATCAGCCCCAGCATTTT. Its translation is CAWSVRQGVNQPQHF.

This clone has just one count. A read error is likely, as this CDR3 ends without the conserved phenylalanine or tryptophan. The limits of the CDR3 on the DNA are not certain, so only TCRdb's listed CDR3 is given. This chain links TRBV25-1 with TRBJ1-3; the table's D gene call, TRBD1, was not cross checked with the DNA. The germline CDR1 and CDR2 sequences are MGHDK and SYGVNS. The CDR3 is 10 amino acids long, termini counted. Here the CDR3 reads CASNPDRAVE.

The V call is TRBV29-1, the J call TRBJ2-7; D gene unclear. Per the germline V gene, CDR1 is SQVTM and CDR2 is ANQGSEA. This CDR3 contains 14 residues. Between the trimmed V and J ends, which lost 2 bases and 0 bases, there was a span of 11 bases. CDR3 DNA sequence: TGCAGCGTTGAAACCTCGGGCGTCTCCTACGAGCAGTACTTC. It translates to CSVETSGVSYEQYF.

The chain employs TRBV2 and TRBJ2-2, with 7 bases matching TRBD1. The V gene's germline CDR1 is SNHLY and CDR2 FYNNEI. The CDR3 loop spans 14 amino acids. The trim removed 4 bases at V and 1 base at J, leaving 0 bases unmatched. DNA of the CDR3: TGTGCCAGCAGTGGGGACAGGAACACCGGGGAGCTGTTTTTT. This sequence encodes CASSGDRNTGELFF.

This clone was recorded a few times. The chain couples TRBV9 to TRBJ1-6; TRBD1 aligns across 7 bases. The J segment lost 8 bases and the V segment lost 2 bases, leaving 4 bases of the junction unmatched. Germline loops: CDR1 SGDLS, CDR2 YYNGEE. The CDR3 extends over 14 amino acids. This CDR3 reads CASSVTGRDSPLHF. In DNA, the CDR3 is TGTGCCAGCAGCGTGACAGGGAGGGATTCACCCCTCCACTTT.

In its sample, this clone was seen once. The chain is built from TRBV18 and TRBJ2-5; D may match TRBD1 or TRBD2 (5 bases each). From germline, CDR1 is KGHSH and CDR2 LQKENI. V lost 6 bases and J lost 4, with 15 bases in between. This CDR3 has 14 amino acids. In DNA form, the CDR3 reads TGTGCCAGCTCCCTCGGTGGGGGAAGAGAGACCCAGTACTTC. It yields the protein CASSLGGGRETQYF.

CDR3 sequence reads: CASSFWGRQFTDTQYF. As DNA, the CDR3 is TGTGCCAGCAGTTTTTGGGGAAGACAGTTCACAGATACGCAGTATTTT. The chain uses TRBV5-6 and TRBJ2-3; tentative D call: TRBD1 (5 bases). V shed 5 bases and J shed 2 bases, with 18 bases lying between them. The CDR3 has 16 amino acids. CDR1 and CDR2 (germline): SGHDT, YYEEEE.

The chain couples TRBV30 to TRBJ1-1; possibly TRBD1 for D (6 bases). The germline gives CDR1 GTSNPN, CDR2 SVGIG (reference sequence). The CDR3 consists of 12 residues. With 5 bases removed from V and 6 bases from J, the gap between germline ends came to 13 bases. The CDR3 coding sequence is TGTGCCTGGTTCATGGGGGCCTCTGAAGCTTTCTTT. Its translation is CAWFMGASEAFF.

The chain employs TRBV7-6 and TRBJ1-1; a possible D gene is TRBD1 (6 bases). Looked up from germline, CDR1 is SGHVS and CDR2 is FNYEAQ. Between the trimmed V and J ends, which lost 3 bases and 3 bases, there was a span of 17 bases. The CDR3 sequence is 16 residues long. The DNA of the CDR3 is TGTGCCAGCAGCTTGGGCGCCGGGACACCGGACACTGAAGCTTTCTTT. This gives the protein CASSLGAGTPDTEAFF.

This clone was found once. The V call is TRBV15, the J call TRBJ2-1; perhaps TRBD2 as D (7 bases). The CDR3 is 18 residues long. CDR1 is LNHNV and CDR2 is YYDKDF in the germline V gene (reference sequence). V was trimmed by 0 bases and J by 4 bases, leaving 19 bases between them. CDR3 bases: TGTGCCACCAGCAGAGATGGGGGGGCCGAGAGGATTTACAATGAGCAGTTCTTC. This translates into CATSRDGGAERIYNEQFF.

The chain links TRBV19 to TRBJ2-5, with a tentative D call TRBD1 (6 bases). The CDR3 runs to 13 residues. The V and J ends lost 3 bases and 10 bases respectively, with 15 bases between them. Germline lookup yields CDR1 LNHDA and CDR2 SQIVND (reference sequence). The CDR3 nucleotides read TGTGCCAGTAGTATGACAGGCATGGGGGTCCAGTACTTC. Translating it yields CASSMTGMGVQYF.

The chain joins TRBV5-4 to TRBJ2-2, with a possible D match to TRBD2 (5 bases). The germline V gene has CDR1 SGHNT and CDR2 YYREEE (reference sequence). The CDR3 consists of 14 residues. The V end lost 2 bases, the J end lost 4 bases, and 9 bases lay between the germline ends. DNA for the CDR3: TGTGCCAGCAGCTTTGAGAGGGCCACCGGGGAGCTGTTTTTT. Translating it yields CASSFERATGELFF.

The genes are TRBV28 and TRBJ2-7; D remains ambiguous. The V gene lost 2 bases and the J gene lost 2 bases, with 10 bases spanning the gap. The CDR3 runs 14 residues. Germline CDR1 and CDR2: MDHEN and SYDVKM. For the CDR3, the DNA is TGTGCCAGCAGTTTAAGCCCGAGGACCTACGAGCAGTACTTC. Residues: CASSLSPRTYEQYF.

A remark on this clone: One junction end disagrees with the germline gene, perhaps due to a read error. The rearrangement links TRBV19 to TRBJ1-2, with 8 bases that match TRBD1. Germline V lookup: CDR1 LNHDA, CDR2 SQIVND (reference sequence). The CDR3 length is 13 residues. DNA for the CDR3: TGTGCCAGTAGCTCTTTCGCTCCAGGGGGCGAGGCCTTC. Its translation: CASSSFAPGGEAF.

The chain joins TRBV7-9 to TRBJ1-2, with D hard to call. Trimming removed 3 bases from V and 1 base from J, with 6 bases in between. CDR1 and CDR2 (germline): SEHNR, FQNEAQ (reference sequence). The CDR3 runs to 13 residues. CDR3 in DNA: TGTGCCAGCAGCTTTTCGGGTAACTATGGCTACACCTTC. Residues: CASSFSGNYGYTF.

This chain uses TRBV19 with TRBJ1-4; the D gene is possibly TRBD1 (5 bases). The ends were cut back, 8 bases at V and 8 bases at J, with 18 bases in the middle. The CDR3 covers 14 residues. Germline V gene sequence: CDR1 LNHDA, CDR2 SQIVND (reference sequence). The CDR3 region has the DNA TGTGCCAGTTGTTCGACCGGGACGTTCGAAAAACTGTTTTTT. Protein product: CASCSTGTFEKLFF.

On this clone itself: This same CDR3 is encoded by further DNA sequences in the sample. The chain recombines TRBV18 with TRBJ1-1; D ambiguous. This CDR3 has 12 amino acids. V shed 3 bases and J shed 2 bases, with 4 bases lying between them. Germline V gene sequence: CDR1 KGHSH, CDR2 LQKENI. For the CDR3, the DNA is TGTGCCAGCTCACCCCAAAACACTGAAGCTTTCTTT. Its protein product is CASSPQNTEAFF.

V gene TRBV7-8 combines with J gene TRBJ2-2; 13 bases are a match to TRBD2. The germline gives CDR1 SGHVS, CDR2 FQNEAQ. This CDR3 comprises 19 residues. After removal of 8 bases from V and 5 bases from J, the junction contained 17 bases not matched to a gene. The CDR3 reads CASYMTRTSGGVGTGELFF. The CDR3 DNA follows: TGTGCCAGCTATATGACAAGGACTAGCGGGGGAGTAGGGACCGGGGAGCTGTTTTTT.

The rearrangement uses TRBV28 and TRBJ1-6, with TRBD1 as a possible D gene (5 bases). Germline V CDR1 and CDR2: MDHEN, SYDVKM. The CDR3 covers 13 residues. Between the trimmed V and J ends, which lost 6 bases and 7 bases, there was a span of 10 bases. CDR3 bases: TGTGCCAGCAGAAGGACACCCAATTCACCCCTCCACTTT. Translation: CASRRTPNSPLHF.

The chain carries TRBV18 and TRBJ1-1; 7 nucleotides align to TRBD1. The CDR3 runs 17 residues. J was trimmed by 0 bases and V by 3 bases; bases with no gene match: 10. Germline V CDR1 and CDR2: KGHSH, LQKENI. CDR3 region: CASSPRQGKIMNTEAFF. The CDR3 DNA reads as TGTGCCAGCTCACCTCGACAGGGCAAGATCATGAACACTGAAGCTTTCTTT.

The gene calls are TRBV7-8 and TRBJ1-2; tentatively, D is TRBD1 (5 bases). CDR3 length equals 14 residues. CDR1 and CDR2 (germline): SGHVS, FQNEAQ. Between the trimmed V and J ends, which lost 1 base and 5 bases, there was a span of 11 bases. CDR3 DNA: TGTGCCAGCAGCTTAGTGGATAAGGGGTATGGCTACACCTTC. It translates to CASSLVDKGYGYTF.

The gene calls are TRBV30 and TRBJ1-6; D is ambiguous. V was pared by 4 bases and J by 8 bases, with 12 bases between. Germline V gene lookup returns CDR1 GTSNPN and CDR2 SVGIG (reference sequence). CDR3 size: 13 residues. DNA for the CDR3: TGTGCCTGGACCGAAGAGGTGGATTCACCCCTCCACTTT. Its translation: CAWTEEVDSPLHF.

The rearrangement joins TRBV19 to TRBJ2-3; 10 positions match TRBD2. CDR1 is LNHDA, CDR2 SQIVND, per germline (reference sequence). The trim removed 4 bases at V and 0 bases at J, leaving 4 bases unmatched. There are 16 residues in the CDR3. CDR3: CASSNSGGISTDTQYF. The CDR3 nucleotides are TGTGCCAGTAGTAATAGCGGGGGGATTAGCACAGATACGCAGTATTTT.

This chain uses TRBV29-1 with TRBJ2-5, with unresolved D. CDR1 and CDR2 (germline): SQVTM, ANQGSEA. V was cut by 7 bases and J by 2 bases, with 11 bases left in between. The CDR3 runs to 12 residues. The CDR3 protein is CSAPDGQETQYF. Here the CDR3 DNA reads TGCAGCGCCCCTGACGGGCAAGAGACCCAGTACTTC.